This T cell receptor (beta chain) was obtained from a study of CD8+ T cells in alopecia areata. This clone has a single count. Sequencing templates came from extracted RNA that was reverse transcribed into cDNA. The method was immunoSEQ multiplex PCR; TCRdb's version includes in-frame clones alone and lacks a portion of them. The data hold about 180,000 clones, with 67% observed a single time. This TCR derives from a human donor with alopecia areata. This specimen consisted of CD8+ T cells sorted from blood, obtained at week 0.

This CDR3 reads CASSLWPEAFF. Here the CDR3 DNA reads TGTGCCAGCAGCTTATGGCCCGAAGCTTTCTTT. V and J are TRBV13 and TRBJ1-1; D is uncertain. The CDR3 length is 11 residues. The V end lost 2 bases, the J end lost 8 bases, and 6 bases lay between the germline ends. Per germline, CDR1 PRHDT and CDR2 FYEKMQ (reference sequence).